A selection of T cell receptor beta chains follows, all from one sample in a study of blood T cell repertoires in COVID-19. The table came from immunoSEQ multiplex PCR; TCRdb's copy has only in-frame clones and leaves some out. The top ten hold 20% of the sample, which has about 190,000 clones, around 84% seen once. The specimen was peripheral blood. The source is a human donor in a cohort sampled during active COVID-19. The CDR3 runs from the conserved cysteine through the conserved F or W. The order of the fields is D gene, J gene, V gene, clone size, CDR3 protein, CDR3 DNA. The D gene is left open where the match is weak. Rows may omit the clone size; those that give it use once, few, many or a size class.

D: -
J: TRBJ1-3
V: TRBV30
size: -
CDR3: CAWTSTGNTIYF
DNA: TGTGCCTGGACTTCTACTGGAAACACCATATATTTT

D: -
J: TRBJ2-2
V: TRBV19
size: -
CDR3: CASSMTGLRTGELFF
DNA: TGTGCCAGTAGTATGACAGGTCTAAGGACCGGGGAGCTGTTTTTT

D: -
J: TRBJ1-1
V: TRBV6-1
size: -
CDR3: CASSETGRNTEAFF
DNA: TGTGCCAGCAGTGAGACAGGACGGAACACTGAAGCTTTCTTT

D: -
J: TRBJ2-4
V: TRBV6-6
size: -
CDR3: CASSSGSRVGNIQYF
DNA: TGTGCCAGCAGTTCCGGGTCCAGGGTAGGGAACATTCAGTACTTC

D: -
J: TRBJ1-2
V: TRBV7-8
size: once
CDR3: CASSLAVLQRIHYGYTF
DNA: TGTGCCAGCAGCTTAGCAGTGTTGCAGAGGATTCACTATGGCTACACCTTC

D: -
J: TRBJ1-6
V: TRBV7-8
size: -
CDR3: CASKNKTGNSPLHF
DNA: TGTGCCAGCAAAAATAAGACGGGGAATTCACCCCTCCACTTT

D: -
J: TRBJ1-3
V: TRBV5-8
size: -
CDR3: CASSFRGNSGNTIYF
DNA: TGTGCCAGCAGCTTCCGCGGGAACTCTGGAAACACCATATATTTT

D: -
J: TRBJ1-6
V: TRBV6-5
size: -
CDR3: CASKTDRRDNSPLHF
DNA: TGTGCCAGCAAGACAGACAGGAGAGATAATTCACCCCTCCACTTT

D: -
J: TRBJ2-3
V: TRBV4-2
size: -
CDR3: CASSQDLRATDTQYF
DNA: TGTGCCAGCAGCCAAGATCTAAGAGCCACAGATACGCAGTATTTT

D: TRBD2
J: TRBJ2-4
V: TRBV5-5
size: -
CDR3: CASSLVGAGAGNIQYF
DNA: TGTGCCAGCAGCTTGGTCGGCGCGGGAGCAGGGAACATTCAGTACTTC

D: -
J: TRBJ1-3
V: TRBV30
size: -
CDR3: CAWGAGGNTIYF
DNA: TGTGCCTGGGGGGCTGGAGGAAACACCATATATTTT

D: -
J: TRBJ1-4
V: TRBV5-1
size: -
CDR3: CASSLTGFNEKLFF
DNA: TGCGCCAGCAGCTTGACAGGGTTCAATGAAAAACTGTTTTTT

D: -
J: TRBJ1-2
V: TRBV4-2
size: -
CDR3: CASSQDAAVYGYTF
DNA: TGTGCCAGCAGCCAAGATGCCGCAGTCTATGGCTACACCTTC

D: -
J: TRBJ1-3
V: TRBV24-1
size: -
CDR3: CATSETGPSSGNTIYF
DNA: TGTGCCACCAGTGAAACAGGGCCGAGCTCTGGAAACACCATATATTTT

D: -
J: TRBJ1-1
V: TRBV19
size: once
CDR3: CASSADSNTEAFF
DNA: TGTGCCAGTAGTGCGGACAGCAACACTGAAGCTTTCTTT

D: TRBD2
J: TRBJ2-1
V: TRBV7-7
size: -
CDR3: CASSSGLAGTQFF
DNA: TGTGCCAGCAGTTCGGGACTAGCGGGAACGCAGTTCTTC

D: -
J: TRBJ1-6
V: TRBV5-5
size: -
CDR3: CASSLWQGFSPLHF
DNA: TGTGCCAGCAGCTTGTGGCAGGGCTTTTCACCCCTCCACTTT

D: TRBD1
J: TRBJ2-7
V: TRBV6-5
size: once
CDR3: CASKATGWSEQYF
DNA: TGTGCCAGCAAGGCGACAGGGTGGAGCGAGCAGTACTTC

D: TRBD2
J: TRBJ2-1
V: TRBV27
size: -
CDR3: CASRTSGGWEQFF
DNA: TGTGCCAGCCGCACTAGCGGGGGTTGGGAGCAGTTCTTC

D: -
J: TRBJ1-5
V: TRBV10-3
size: -
CDR3: CAISESSSGRSNQPQHF
DNA: TGTGCCATCAGTGAGTCTTCCTCAGGTAGGAGCAATCAGCCCCAGCATTTT

D: -
J: TRBJ2-7
V: TRBV6-5
size: many
CDR3: CASSLNRGREEYF
DNA: TGTGCCAGCAGCTTAAATAGGGGAAGAGAGGAGTACTTC

D: TRBD2
J: TRBJ2-3
V: TRBV19
size: -
CDR3: CASSLAGGSGTQYF
DNA: TGTGCCAGTAGTTTAGCGGGAGGCTCGGGGACGCAGTATTTT

D: TRBD2
J: TRBJ2-1
V: TRBV2
size: -
CDR3: CASSPQTSGSWNEQFF
DNA: TGTGCCAGCAGCCCCCAAACTAGCGGGAGTTGGAATGAGCAGTTCTTC

D: TRBD2
J: TRBJ2-3
V: TRBV19
size: -
CDR3: CASSIDKREYTDTQYF
DNA: TGTGCCAGTAGTATAGATAAGCGGGAGTACACAGATACGCAGTATTTT

D: -
J: TRBJ1-6
V: TRBV9
size: -
CDR3: CASSVDFGSPLHF
DNA: TGTGCCAGCAGCGTAGATTTCGGTTCACCCCTCCACTTT

D: TRBD2
J: TRBJ2-3
V: TRBV11-2
size: -
CDR3: CASSTTSVLTDTQYF
DNA: TGTGCCAGCAGCACCACTAGCGTCCTCACAGATACGCAGTATTTT

D: TRBD2
J: TRBJ2-1
V: TRBV9
size: -
CDR3: CASSGLTSGSSYNEQFF
DNA: TGTGCCAGCAGCGGCCTGACTAGCGGGAGTTCCTACAATGAGCAGTTCTTC

D: -
J: TRBJ2-1
V: TRBV11-1
size: -
CDR3: CASRPQGGEQFF
DNA: TGTGCCAGCAGACCTCAGGGGGGTGAGCAGTTCTTC

D: TRBD1
J: TRBJ1-3
V: TRBV9
size: -
CDR3: CASSVKTGYSGNTIYF
DNA: TGTGCCAGCAGCGTTAAGACAGGGTACTCTGGAAACACCATATATTTT

D: -
J: TRBJ1-2
V: TRBV28
size: -
CDR3: CASTLRTNYGYTF
DNA: TGTGCCAGCACCCTCAGGACAAACTATGGCTACACCTTC

D: -
J: TRBJ2-3
V: TRBV6-5
size: -
CDR3: CASSEDKTTQYF
DNA: TGTGCCAGCAGCGAGGACAAAACTACGCAGTATTTT

D: TRBD1
J: TRBJ2-1
V: TRBV5-1
size: -
CDR3: CASSLEGGLSYNEQFF
DNA: TGCGCCAGCAGCTTGGAAGGGGGCTTATCCTACAATGAGCAGTTCTTC

D: -
J: TRBJ2-2
V: TRBV30
size: -
CDR3: CAWSVFREAGELFF
DNA: TGTGCCTGGAGTGTATTTAGGGAGGCCGGGGAGCTGTTTTTT

D: -
J: TRBJ2-3
V: TRBV29-1
size: few
CDR3: CSVDDREGTDTQYF
DNA: TGCAGCGTTGACGACCGAGAGGGCACAGATACGCAGTATTTT